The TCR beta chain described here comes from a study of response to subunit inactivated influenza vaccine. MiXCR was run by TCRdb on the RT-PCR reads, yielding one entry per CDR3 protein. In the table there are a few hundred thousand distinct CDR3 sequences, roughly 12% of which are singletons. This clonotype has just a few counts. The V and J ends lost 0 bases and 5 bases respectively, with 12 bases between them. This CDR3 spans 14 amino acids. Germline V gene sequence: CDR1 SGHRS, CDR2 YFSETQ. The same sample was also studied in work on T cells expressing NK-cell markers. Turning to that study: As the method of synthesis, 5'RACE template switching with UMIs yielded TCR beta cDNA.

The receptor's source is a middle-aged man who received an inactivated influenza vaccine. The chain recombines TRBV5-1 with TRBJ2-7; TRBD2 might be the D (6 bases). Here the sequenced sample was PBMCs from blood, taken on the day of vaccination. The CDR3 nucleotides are TGCGCCAGCAGCTTGGGCGGGAATCTCAACGAGCAGTACTTC. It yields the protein CASSLGGNLNEQYF. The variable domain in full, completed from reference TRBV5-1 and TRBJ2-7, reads KAGVTQTPRYLIKTRGQQVTLSCSPISGHRSVSWYQQTPGQGLQFLFEYFSETQRNKGNFPGRFSGRQFSNSRSEMNVSTLELGDSALYLCASSLGGNLNEQYFGPGTRLTVT.